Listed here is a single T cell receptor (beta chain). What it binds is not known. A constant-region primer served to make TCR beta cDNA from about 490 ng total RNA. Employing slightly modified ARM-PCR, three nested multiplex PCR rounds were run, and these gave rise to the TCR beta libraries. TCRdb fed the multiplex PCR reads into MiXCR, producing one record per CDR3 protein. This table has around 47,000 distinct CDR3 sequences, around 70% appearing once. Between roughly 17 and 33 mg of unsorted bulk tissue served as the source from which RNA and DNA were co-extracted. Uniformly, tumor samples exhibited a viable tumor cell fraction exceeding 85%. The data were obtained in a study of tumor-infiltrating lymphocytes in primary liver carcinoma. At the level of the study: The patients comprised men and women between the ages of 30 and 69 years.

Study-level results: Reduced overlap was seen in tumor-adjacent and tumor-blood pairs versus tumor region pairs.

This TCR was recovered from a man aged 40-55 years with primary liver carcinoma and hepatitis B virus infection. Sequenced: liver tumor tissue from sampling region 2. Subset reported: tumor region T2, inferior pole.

The CDR3: CASSIVDINEKLFF. DNA of the CDR3: TGTGCCAGCAGTATAGTGGACATTAATGAAAAACTGTTTTTT. The chain recombines TRBV6-1 with TRBJ1-4, with a possible D match to TRBD1 (5 bases). Trimming stripped 5 bases from V and 4 bases from J, with 11 bases between. The germline V gene has CDR1 MNHNS and CDR2 SASEGT. The CDR3 loop spans 14 amino acids.